This T cell receptor beta chain was retrieved from a study of T cells in localized non-small cell lung cancer. The study, taken as a whole, reports: Those with higher blood T cell density had longer overall survival.

For this clone: What it recognizes is unknown.

Germline values: CDR1 LNHDA, CDR2 SQIVND (reference sequence). The V and J ends lost 8 bases and 4 bases respectively, with 6 bases between them. There are 11 residues in the CDR3. Measured with immunoSEQ multiplex PCR; TCRdb has only the in-frame clones, and not every one. This sample has about 1,800 clones, with around two fifths found just once. The sequence was obtained from a woman aged 40 to 75 with stage I lung adenocarcinoma. Sequencing used lung tumor tissue, obtained before any cancer treatment. The chain uses TRBV19 and TRBJ2-1; D is unclear. CDR3: CASSSYNEQFF. For the CDR3, the DNA is TGTGCCAGTTCCTCGTACAATGAGCAGTTCTTC. The entire variable domain, with the rest obtained from reference TRBV19 and TRBJ2-1, is as follows: DGGITQSPKYLFRKEGQNVTLSCEQNLNHDAMYWYRQDPGQGLRLIYYSQIVNDFQKGDIAEGYSVSREKKESFPLTVTSAQKNPTAFYLCASSSYNEQFFGPGTRLTVL.